This T cell receptor (beta chain) was sequenced for a study of T cell responses to AZD1222 COVID-19 vaccine. Study-wide findings and caveats: Nearly half of spike-specific TCRs reportedly target variant regions that are unmutated in the B.1.351 and B.1.1.7 variants.

Repertoires were generated with immunoSEQ multiplex PCR, while TCRdb's copy carries only in-frame clones and drops some. The repertoire holds 200,000 to 300,000 clones, with approximately 93% as singletons. As regards this clone: Its antigen is unknown.

The CDR3 consists of 14 residues. V dropped 6 bases and J dropped 4 bases, with 15 bases sitting between them. Germline V gives CDR1 ENHRY, CDR2 SYGVKD. The chain joins TRBV10-3 to TRBJ1-2; perhaps TRBD1 as D (6 bases). This TCR was recovered from an adult in good health. The sequencing here drew on peripheral blood, taken on day 0 of AZD1222 vaccination. The CDR3 loop is CAISQTGALYGYTF. CDR3 bases: TGTGCCATCAGCCAGACAGGAGCCCTCTATGGCTACACCTTC.